These 9 T cell receptor beta chains came from one sample sequenced in a study of blood T cell repertoires in COVID-19. Only in-frame clones appear in the TCRdb table, and some are missing; sequencing was by immunoSEQ multiplex PCR. The data hold more than 95,000 clones, with roughly 91% observed a single time. The sample was peripheral blood. The receptors originated from a human donor in a cohort sampled during active COVID-19.

The genes are TRBV4-2 and TRBJ2-1, with D perhaps matching TRBD2 (5 bases). The V and J ends lost 1 base and 2 bases respectively, with 6 bases between them. The CDR3 covers 14 residues. The V gene's germline CDR1 is LGHNA and CDR2 YNFKEQ. The CDR3, as DNA: TGTGCCAGCAGCCAAGGAGGGACCTACAATGAGCAGTTCTTC. Protein product: CASSQGGTYNEQFF.

The chain recombines TRBV9 with TRBJ2-5; TRBD2 aligns across 8 bases. The germline CDR1 and CDR2 sequences are SGDLS and YYNGEE. The V segment lost 0 bases and the J segment 2 bases; nucleotides outside the gene matches: 0. CDR3 length: 14 amino acids. The CDR3 DNA sequence: TGTGCCAGCAGCGTAGTAGCGGGGCAAGAGACCCAGTACTTC. This translates into CASSVVAGQETQYF.

The chain recombines TRBV10-3 with TRBJ2-3; TRBD2 matches at 9 bases. V shed 8 bases and J 2 bases; nucleotides not matched to a gene: 5. Germline-derived CDR1 and CDR2 are ENHRY and SYGVKD. This CDR3 is 14 amino acids long. The CDR3 nucleotides read TGTGCCATCTCGACTAGCGGCTTCACAGATACGCAGTATTTT. Its protein product is CAISTSGFTDTQYF.

The rearrangement links TRBV19 to TRBJ1-2; D might be TRBD1 (5 bases). V lost 5 bases and J lost 3, with 10 bases in between. This CDR3 has 13 amino acids. The germline gives CDR1 LNHDA, CDR2 SQIVND (reference sequence). The CDR3 bases are TGTGCCAGTAGTCCTCAGGGCGACTATGGCTACACCTTC. This codes for CASSPQGDYGYTF.

The genes are TRBV9 and TRBJ2-1, with 8 nucleotides matching TRBD2. V trimming: 4 bases; J trimming: 7 bases; junction bases outside the gene matches: 7. Germline V lookup: CDR1 SGDLS, CDR2 YYNGEE. This CDR3 contains 14 residues. CDR3 nucleotide sequence: TGTGCCAGCAGCTCCGGGACTAGACGGAATGAGCAGTTCTTC. Amino acid sequence: CASSSGTRRNEQFF.

J is TRBJ2-7 and V is TRBV5-5; 7 bases are a match to TRBD2. The trim removed 2 bases at V and 6 bases at J, leaving 8 bases unmatched. The germline V gene encodes CDR1 SGHKS and CDR2 YYEKEE (reference sequence). The CDR3 has 14 residues. The CDR3 nucleotides are TGTGCCAGCAGCTTTGTCGGGGGGATAAGCGAGCAGTACTTC. The encoded protein is CASSFVGGISEQYF. The full variable domain, with the rest looked up from reference TRBV5-5 and TRBJ2-7, is DAGVTQSPTHLIKTRGQQVTLRCSPISGHKSVSWYQQVLGQGPQFIFQYYEKEERGRGNFPDRFSARQFPNYSSELNVNALLLGDSALYLCASSFVGGISEQYFGPGTRLTVT.

The J gene is TRBJ2-1, the V gene TRBV7-2; D ambiguous. Trimming cost V 8 bases and J 4 bases, with 9 bases left between them. The V gene's germline CDR1 is SGHTA and CDR2 FQGNSA. There are 12 residues in the CDR3. The CDR3 loop reads CASHIRYNEQFF. CDR3 in DNA: TGTGCCAGCCATATACGGTACAATGAGCAGTTCTTC.

This sequence joins TRBV6-2 or TRBV6-3 and TRBJ2-7; TRBD2 is a possible D gene (6 bases). Trimming took off 0 bases at V and 4 bases at J, with 19 bases between the two ends. There are 17 residues in the CDR3. Germline-derived CDR1 and CDR2 are MNHEY and SVGEGT. DNA of the CDR3: TGTGCCAGCAGTTACTCCCTTACCGGGAGTGGCTCGTACGAGCAGTACTTC. It codes for CASSYSLTGSGSYEQYF.

The chain has TRBV5-1 and TRBJ1-1; TRBD1 is a possible D gene (6 bases). Trimming took off 2 bases at V and 8 bases at J, with 19 bases between the two ends. CDR1 SGHRS and CDR2 YFSETQ come from the germline V gene. The CDR3 length is 15 residues. The CDR3 protein is CASSLSGIGQGEAFF. CDR3 DNA sequence: TGCGCCAGCAGCTTATCGGGTATCGGGCAGGGGGAAGCTTTCTTT.